This note documents a single TCR beta chain sequence. This record belongs to a study of CD8 T cells in Susac syndrome. Germline V gene sequence: CDR1 DFQATT, CDR2 SNEGSKA (reference sequence). The CDR3 sequence is 15 residues long. V was cut by 6 bases and J by 3 bases, with 20 bases left in between. Each Susac syndrome patient had definite or probable disease by recently defined criteria. It was with random hexamers that 0.5 to 1 ug RNA was reverse transcribed. TCRdb reanalysed the immunoSEQ multiplex PCR reads using MiXCR and keeps one entry per CDR3 protein. The sample holds around 170,000 distinct CDR3 sequences, 90% to 97% seen once.

The chain combines TRBV20-1 with TRBJ1-1; tentatively, D is TRBD1 (6 bases). This TCR derives from a human donor with Susac syndrome. The sequencing sample was made of CD4+ T cells from PBMCs. The CDR3, as DNA: TGCAGTGCAAATACCCTCAGACAGGTGCACACTGAAGCTTTCTTT. Its translation: CSANTLRQVHTEAFF.